The rows below give T cell receptor beta chains drawn from one sample of a study of blood T cell repertoires in COVID-19. The protocol was immunoSEQ multiplex PCR, while the TCRdb copy is restricted to in-frame clones and leaves out a portion. Of 50,000 to 65,000 clones in the sample, around 85% were seen once. Sequencing was performed on peripheral blood. These receptors were obtained from a man aged 35 to 55 with acute or convalescent COVID-19. Both conserved end residues are part of each CDR3. A D gene is named only where the DNA matches it firmly. Rows may omit the clone size; those that give it use once, few, many or a size class.

NA	TRBJ1-2	TRBV19	TRBD1	CASSGQGGYYGYTF	TGTGCCAGTAGCGGACAGGGTGGGTACTATGGCTACACCTTC
NA	TRBJ1-2	TRBV18	NA	CASSPGGGYYGYTF	TGTGCCAGCTCACCTGGGGGGGGCTACTATGGCTACACCTTC
NA	TRBJ1-1	TRBV5-1	NA	CASSLGGEGTEAFF	TGCGCCAGCAGCTTGGGCGGGGAAGGCACTGAAGCTTTCTTT
NA	TRBJ1-2	TRBV18	NA	CASSPAQDSHGYTF	TGTGCCAGCTCTCCAGCACAAGACAGTCATGGCTACACCTTC
NA	TRBJ2-5	TRBV4-1	TRBD2	CASSRGGGQETQYF	TGCGCCAGCAGCCGTGGGGGGGGCCAAGAGACCCAGTACTTC
NA	TRBJ1-2	TRBV6-6	NA	CAVSAANYGYTF	TGTGCCGTTTCGGCGGCGAACTATGGCTACACCTTC
NA	TRBJ2-2	TRBV7-3	NA	CASSPTPGTQGSGELFF	TGTGCCAGCAGCCCTACCCCCGGGACACAAGGATCCGGGGAGCTGTTTTTT
NA	TRBJ1-5	TRBV30	NA	CAWSVVRGGQPQHF	TGTGCCTGGAGTGTAGTACGTGGTGGCCAGCCCCAGCATTTT
few	TRBJ1-1	TRBV24-1	NA	CATSEAGIEAFF	TGTGCCACCAGTGAAGCAGGAATTGAAGCTTTCTTT
NA	TRBJ1-1	TRBV6-5	NA	CASRLPGVGEAFF	TGTGCCAGCAGGCTGCCGGGGGTCGGTGAAGCTTTCTTT
NA	TRBJ1-5	TRBV7-3	NA	CASTDQPQHF	TGTGCCAGCACAGATCAGCCCCAGCATTTT
NA	TRBJ1-1	TRBV6-4	NA	CASSPTDNTEAFF	TGTGCCAGCAGCCCTACAGACAACACTGAAGCTTTCTTT
NA	TRBJ2-3	TRBV5-1	TRBD1	CASGQGPAVTDTQYF	TGCGCCAGCGGACAGGGGCCAGCGGTAACAGATACGCAGTATTTT
few	TRBJ1-1	TRBV2	NA	CASMSPTEAFF	TGTGCCAGCATGTCCCCAACTGAAGCTTTCTTT
NA	TRBJ1-5	TRBV24-1	NA	CATSDSGGSNQPQHF	TGTGCCACCAGTGATTCGGGAGGGAGCAATCAGCCCCAGCATTTT
NA	TRBJ2-7	TRBV5-4	TRBD1	CASSSRQGHYEQYF	TGTGCCAGCAGCTCGAGACAGGGACACTACGAGCAGTACTTC
once	TRBJ2-1	TRBV5-1	TRBD2	CASSLESGASYNEQFF	TGCGCCAGCAGCTTGGAAAGCGGGGCCTCCTACAATGAGCAGTTCTTC
NA	TRBJ1-1	TRBV28	TRBD1	CASSLKGQGAMNTEAFF	TGTGCCAGCAGTTTGAAAGGACAGGGGGCCATGAACACTGAAGCTTTCTTT
NA	TRBJ1-2	TRBV6-5	NA	CASRSGENYGYTF	TGTGCCAGCAGGTCAGGGGAGAACTATGGCTACACCTTC
NA	TRBJ1-2	TRBV19	NA	CASSIVAANYGYTF	TGTGCCAGTAGTATTGTTGCAGCTAACTATGGCTACACCTTC
NA	TRBJ2-1	TRBV5-4	NA	CASSALRDTKEQFF	TGTGCCAGCAGCGCACTCCGGGACACAAAAGAGCAGTTCTTC
once	TRBJ1-3	TRBV3-1/TRBV3-2	TRBD1	CASSHQGASGNTIYF	TGTGCCAGCAGCCACCAGGGGGCTTCTGGAAACACCATATATTTT
NA	TRBJ1-1	TRBV9	NA	CASSVDPARGEAFF	TGTGCCAGCAGCGTAGACCCGGCCAGGGGTGAAGCTTTCTTT
NA	TRBJ1-4	TRBV18	NA	CASSPPPGLAGAEKLFF	TGTGCCAGCTCACCACCCCCGGGCTTGGCAGGGGCCGAAAAACTGTTTTTT
NA	TRBJ1-6	TRBV5-4	NA	CASGPRETNSPLHF	TGTGCCAGCGGGCCCCGGGAAACAAATTCACCCCTCCACTTT
NA	TRBJ1-4	TRBV14	NA	CASSQQGGANEKLFF	TGTGCCAGCAGCCAACAGGGAGGAGCGAATGAAAAACTGTTTTTT
NA	TRBJ1-5	TRBV7-9	TRBD1	CASSSTGRNQPQHF	TGTGCCAGCAGTTCGACAGGGAGGAATCAGCCCCAGCATTTT
NA	TRBJ2-5	TRBV6-2/TRBV6-3	NA	CASSYGGIQETQYF	TGTGCCAGCAGTTACGGCGGGATCCAAGAGACCCAGTACTTC
NA	TRBJ2-1	TRBV21-1	NA	CASSQGPQQNEQFF	TGTGCCAGCAGCCAGGGGCCCCAACAAAATGAGCAGTTCTTC
NA	TRBJ1-5	TRBV30	NA	CAWSVQGNQPQHF	TGTGCCTGGAGTGTACAGGGCAATCAGCCCCAGCATTTT
NA	TRBJ1-3	TRBV7-2	NA	CASSLKPLGNTIYF	TGTGCCAGCAGCTTAAAGCCCCTGGGAAACACCATATATTTT
NA	TRBJ1-1	TRBV7-7	NA	CASSPLTSDRAFF	TGTGCTAGCAGCCCACTAACCTCGGATCGAGCTTTCTTT
NA	TRBJ2-1	TRBV18	NA	CASSLDRRDEQFF	TGTGCCAGCTCATTAGACAGGCGGGATGAGCAGTTCTTC
NA	TRBJ1-2	TRBV21-1	NA	CASSKRGGTNYGYTF	TGTGCCAGCAGCAAGAGGGGGGGGACAAACTATGGCTACACCTTC
NA	TRBJ2-7	TRBV10-1	NA	CASSESGAKDYEQYF	TGCGCCAGCAGTGAGTCGGGGGCCAAGGACTACGAGCAGTACTTC
NA	TRBJ1-2	TRBV5-1	TRBD1	CASSPPQGAAGYTF	TGCGCCAGCAGTCCCCCCCAGGGGGCGGCTGGCTACACCTTC
once	TRBJ2-5	TRBV25-1	NA	CASSEPQNQETQYF	TGTGCCAGCAGTGAACCGCAGAACCAAGAGACCCAGTACTTC
NA	TRBJ1-6	TRBV5-6	NA	CASSRRTVGSPLHF	TGTGCCAGCAGCAGGAGGACAGTGGGTTCACCCCTCCACTTT
few	TRBJ1-1	TRBV27	NA	CASSLFMGTNTEAFF	TGTGCCAGCAGTTTATTTATGGGCACGAACACTGAAGCTTTCTTT
NA	TRBJ2-3	TRBV4-1	NA	CASASFALPTDTQYF	TGCGCCAGCGCTAGTTTCGCCCTCCCCACAGATACGCAGTATTTT
NA	TRBJ2-2	TRBV24-1	TRBD1	CATSDFDRGLVNTGELFF	TGTGCCACCAGTGATTTTGACAGGGGGTTGGTGAACACCGGGGAGCTGTTTTTT
NA	TRBJ1-5	TRBV25-1	NA	CASRGGNQPQHF	TGTGCCAGCCGGGGGGGGAATCAGCCCCAGCATTTT
NA	TRBJ1-1	TRBV12-5	NA	CASGWGAPGQRIAEAFF	TGTGCTAGTGGTTGGGGTGCCCCCGGACAGCGAATCGCTGAAGCTTTCTTT
medium-sized	TRBJ2-1	TRBV19	NA	CASSTLQGAGEQFF	TGTGCCAGTAGTACTCTACAGGGCGCAGGGGAGCAGTTCTTC
NA	TRBJ2-7	TRBV9	TRBD2	CASSVEAGGPSYEQYF	TGTGCCAGCAGCGTAGAAGCGGGGGGCCCATCCTACGAGCAGTACTTC
NA	TRBJ1-3	TRBV6-6	TRBD1	CASSYIKTGSNTIYF	TGTGCCAGCAGTTACATCAAGACAGGGTCAAACACCATATATTTT
NA	TRBJ1-2	TRBV7-9	NA	CASSLVLGGLYGYTF	TGTGCCAGCAGCTTAGTTTTAGGGGGATTATACGGCTACACCTTC
NA	TRBJ1-2	TRBV30	TRBD1	CAWSRGTGAVYGYTF	TGTGCCTGGAGTCGCGGGACAGGGGCCGTCTATGGCTACACCTTC
NA	TRBJ1-2	TRBV6-6	NA	CASSYQFTGHGYTF	TGTGCCAGCAGTTACCAGTTTACAGGGCATGGCTACACCTTC
NA	TRBJ1-1	TRBV27	NA	CASSSPGLGTEAFF	TGTGCCAGCAGCTCGCCGGGACTCGGCACTGAAGCTTTCTTT
NA	TRBJ1-5	TRBV9	NA	CASSPRRLESRTELLPQHF	TGTGCCAGCAGCCCACGCCGTCTAGAGAGTAGGACAGAGCTGCTACCCCAGCATTTT
NA	TRBJ2-7	TRBV11-2	TRBD2	CASSLGLAGNYEQYF	TGTGCCAGCAGCTTAGGCCTAGCGGGGAACTACGAGCAGTACTTC